This entry is about one T cell receptor beta chain. Its antigen is unknown. This sample is drawn from a study of T cell responses to AZD1222 COVID-19 vaccine. TCRdb keeps only in-frame clones here, not all; method: immunoSEQ multiplex PCR. The sample holds 140,000 or so clones, approximately 90% seen once. Overall study findings and caveats: An increase in Spike-specific TCR breadth and depth was observed after two AZD1222 doses. Most donors were white British, females outnumbered males, and clonal diversity was possibly underestimated. Unmutated regions of variants are reportedly targeted by nearly half of spike-specific TCRs.

The CDR3 loop spans 13 amino acids. Germline V gene sequence: CDR1 MNHEY, CDR2 SVGAGI. Trimming pared 2 bases from V and 7 bases from J, leaving 11 bases between. The sequenced sample was peripheral blood, obtained on day 0 of AZD1222 vaccination. This sequence originates from an adult in good health. The genes are TRBV6-5 and TRBJ1-2, with no clear D. In DNA form, the CDR3 reads TGTGCCAGCAGTTACGCACAAAGCAGTGGCTACACCTTC. This codes for CASSYAQSSGYTF.